This T cell receptor beta chain appears in the sequencing data of a study of blood T cell repertoires in COVID-19 (dated by TCRdb to about 2020). Some background on the complete study: ImmuneRACE Cohort 3 recovered participants were defined by two consecutive negative NP/OP PCR tests, healthcare professional clearance, or symptom resolution. The sample metadata nearly always contained a de-identified subject ID, COVID-19 status, age in years and sex. The repertoires were released in a freely available public database intended as a resource for research on the immune response to SARS-CoV-2. Deeply sampled blood TCRbeta repertoires from subjects exposed to, actively infected with, or recovered from COVID-19 were included in the dataset. Samples from collaborators originated in the United States, Italy and Spain and spanned both the acute and convalescent phases of COVID-19. Where available, HLA class I and class II types were obtained from metadata supplied by the sample provider rather than from assay-based typing. Samples were obtained from the ongoing ImmuneRACE study (first 160 participants) and from over 1,000 subjects provided by 6 global collaborators. The prospective study material was composed of cDNA or gDNA derived from T cells, B-cell-depleted T cells, or PBMCs.

The immunoSEQ Assay, a bias-controlled multiplex PCR, was used to amplify TCRbeta CDR3 regions from genomic DNA. On the authors' methods: The number of nucleated cells in each sample was estimated by amplification of reference gene primers within the assay. Sequence reads were collapsed and filtered to measure the absolute abundance of every unique TCRbeta CDR3 rearrangement. For each sample, productive Simpson clonality was calculated as the square root of Simpson's diversity index across productive rearrangements. TCRdb carries this immuneACCESS record with in-frame sequences only. Its versions omit some clonotypes, under half of them owing to an unresolved V gene in the studies checked, with the rest unexplained. Clone size and the V and J calls come from that table; the DNA yielded D and trimming. The sample yields 400,000 or so clones; around 87% were counted once. The ten largest clones take up about 2.1% of the sample.

V has 2 bases trimmed and J has 5 bases trimmed; junction bases matching no gene number 12. The CDR3 sequence holds 17 residues, the cysteine and phenylalanine included. The sequence is cut down to CDR3 DNA, 51 bases in frame from base 1. CDR1 and CDR2, per the germline V gene, are SGHTA and FQGNSA. The study at large found these results: The quantity of clinical and demographic metadata differed by source and by participant and was supplied without curation.

Participants in the prospective study were enrolled through a virtual design, were aged roughly 18 to 90 years, and lived in roughly 24 United States geographic areas. Cohort assignment in the prospective study relied on participant-reported clinical history from a screening survey and a study questionnaire. Each participant in the prospective study had whole blood, serum and a nasopharyngeal or oropharyngeal swab collected by mobile phlebotomists. Additional blood draws and questionnaires over an approximately two-month period could optionally be provided by prospective study participants. Before DNA extraction, prospective study blood samples were shipped either frozen or at room temperature. Concerning this clone itself: The clone's antigen remains unknown. Base qualities are not recorded, but no much larger clone differs from it by a single base.

The chain links TRBV7-2 with TRBJ2-5, and 9 junction bases match TRBD2. The receptor was derived from a man aged 40-50 years in a cohort exposed to, infected with or recovered from COVID-19 (not recorded which). The sequencing sample was made of PBMCs or T cells enriched from blood (not recorded which). The CDR3 is CASSLNSLAGSSETQYF. The DNA sequence is as follows: TGTGCCAGCAGCTTAAATTCGCTAGCGGGATCGTCGGAGACCCAGTACTTC.